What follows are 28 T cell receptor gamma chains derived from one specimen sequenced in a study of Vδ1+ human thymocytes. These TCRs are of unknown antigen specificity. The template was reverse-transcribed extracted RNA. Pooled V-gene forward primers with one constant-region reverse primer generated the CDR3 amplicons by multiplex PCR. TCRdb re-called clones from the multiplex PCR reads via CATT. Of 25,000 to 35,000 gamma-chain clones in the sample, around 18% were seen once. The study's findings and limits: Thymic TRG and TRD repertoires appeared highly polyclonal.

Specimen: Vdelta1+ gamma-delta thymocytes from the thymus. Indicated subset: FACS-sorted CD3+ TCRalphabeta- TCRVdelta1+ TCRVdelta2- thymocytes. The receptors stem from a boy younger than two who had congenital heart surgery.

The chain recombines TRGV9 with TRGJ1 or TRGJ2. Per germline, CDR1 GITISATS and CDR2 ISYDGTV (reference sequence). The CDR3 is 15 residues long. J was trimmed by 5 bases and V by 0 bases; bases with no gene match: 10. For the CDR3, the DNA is TGTGCCTTGTGGGAGGTGCAACTATTCCATTATAAGAAACTCTTT. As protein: CALWEVQLFHYKKLF.

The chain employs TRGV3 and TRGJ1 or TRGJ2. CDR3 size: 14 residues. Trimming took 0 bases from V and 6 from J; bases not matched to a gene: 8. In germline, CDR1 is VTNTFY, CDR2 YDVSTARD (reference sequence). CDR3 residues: CATWDRRLIYKKLF. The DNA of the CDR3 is TGTGCCACCTGGGACAGGCGGTTGATTTATAAGAAACTCTTT.

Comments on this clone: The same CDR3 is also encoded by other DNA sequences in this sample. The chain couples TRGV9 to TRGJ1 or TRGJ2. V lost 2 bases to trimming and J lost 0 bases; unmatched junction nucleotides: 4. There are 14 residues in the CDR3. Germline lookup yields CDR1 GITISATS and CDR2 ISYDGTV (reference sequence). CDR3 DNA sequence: TGTGCCTTGTGGGAGGACTTGAATTATTATAAGAAACTCTTT. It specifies CALWEDLNYYKKLF.

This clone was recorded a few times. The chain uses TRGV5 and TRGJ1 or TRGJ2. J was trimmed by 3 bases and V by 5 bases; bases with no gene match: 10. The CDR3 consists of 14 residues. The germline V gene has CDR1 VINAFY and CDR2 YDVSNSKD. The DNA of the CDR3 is TGTGCCACCTGGGTACGCCAACTTTATTATAAGAAACTCTTT. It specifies CATWVRQLYYKKLF.

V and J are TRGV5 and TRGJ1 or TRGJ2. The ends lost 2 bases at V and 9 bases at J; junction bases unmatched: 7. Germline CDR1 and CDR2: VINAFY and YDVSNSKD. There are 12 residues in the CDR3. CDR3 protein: CATWDISPKKLF. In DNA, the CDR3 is TGTGCCACCTGGGACATTTCCCCTAAGAAACTCTTT.

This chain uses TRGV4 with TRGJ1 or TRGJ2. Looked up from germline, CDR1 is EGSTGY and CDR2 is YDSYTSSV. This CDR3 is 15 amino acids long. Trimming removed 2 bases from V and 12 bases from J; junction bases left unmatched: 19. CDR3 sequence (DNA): TGTGCCACCTGGGATGAGAGGGTGGAAAAAGGGCGGAAACTCTTT. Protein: CATWDERVEKGRKLF.

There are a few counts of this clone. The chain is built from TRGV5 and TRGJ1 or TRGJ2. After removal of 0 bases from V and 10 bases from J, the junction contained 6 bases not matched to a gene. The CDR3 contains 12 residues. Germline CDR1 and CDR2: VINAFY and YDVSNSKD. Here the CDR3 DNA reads TGTGCCACCTGGGACAGGTCCCAGAAGAAACTCTTT. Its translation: CATWDRSQKKLF.

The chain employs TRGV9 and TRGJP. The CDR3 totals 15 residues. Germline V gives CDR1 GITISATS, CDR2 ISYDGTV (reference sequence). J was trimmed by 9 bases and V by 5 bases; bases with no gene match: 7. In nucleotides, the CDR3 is TGTGCCTTGTGGGCGGACTCGTTGGGCAAAAAAATCAAGGTATTT. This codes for CALWADSLGKKIKVF.

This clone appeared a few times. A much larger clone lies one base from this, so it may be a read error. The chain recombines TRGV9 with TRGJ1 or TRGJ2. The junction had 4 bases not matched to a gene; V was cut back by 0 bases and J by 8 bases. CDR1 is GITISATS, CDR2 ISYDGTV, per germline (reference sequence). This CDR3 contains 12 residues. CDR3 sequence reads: CALWEVHDKKLF. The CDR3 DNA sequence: TGTGCCTTGTGGGAGGTGCACGATAAGAAACTCTTT.

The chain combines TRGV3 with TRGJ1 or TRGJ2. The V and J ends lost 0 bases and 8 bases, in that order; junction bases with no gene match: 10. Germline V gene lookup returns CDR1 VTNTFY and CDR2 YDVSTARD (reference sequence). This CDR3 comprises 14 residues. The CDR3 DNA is TGTGCCACCTGGGACAGGCATGAAGGTGATAAGAAACTCTTT. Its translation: CATWDRHEGDKKLF.

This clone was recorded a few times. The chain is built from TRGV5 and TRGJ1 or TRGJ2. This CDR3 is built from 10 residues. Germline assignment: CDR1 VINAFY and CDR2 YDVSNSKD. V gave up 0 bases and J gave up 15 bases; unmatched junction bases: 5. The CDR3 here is CATWDRPLLF. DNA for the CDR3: TGTGCCACCTGGGACAGGCCGTTACTCTTT.

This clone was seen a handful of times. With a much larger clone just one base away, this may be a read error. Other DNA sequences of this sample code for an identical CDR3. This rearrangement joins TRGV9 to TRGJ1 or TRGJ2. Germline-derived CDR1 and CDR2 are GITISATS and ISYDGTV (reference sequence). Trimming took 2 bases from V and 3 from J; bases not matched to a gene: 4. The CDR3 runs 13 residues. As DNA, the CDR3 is TGTGCCTTGTGGGAGGCGATTTATTATAAGAAACTCTTT. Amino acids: CALWEAIYYKKLF.

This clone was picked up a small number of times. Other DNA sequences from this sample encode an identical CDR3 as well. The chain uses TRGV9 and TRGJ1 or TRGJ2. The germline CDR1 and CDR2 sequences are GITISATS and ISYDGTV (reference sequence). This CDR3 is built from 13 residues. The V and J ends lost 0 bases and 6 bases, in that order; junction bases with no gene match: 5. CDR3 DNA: TGTGCCTTGTGGGAGGTGTTCGGTTATAAGAAACTCTTT. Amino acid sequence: CALWEVFGYKKLF.

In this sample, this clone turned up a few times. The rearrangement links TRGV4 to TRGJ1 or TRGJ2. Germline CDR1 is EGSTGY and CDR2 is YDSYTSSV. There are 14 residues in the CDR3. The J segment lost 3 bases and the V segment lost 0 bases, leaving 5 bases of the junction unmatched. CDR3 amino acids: CATWDGGVYYKKLF. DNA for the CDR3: TGTGCCACCTGGGATGGGGGGGTTTATTATAAGAAACTCTTT.

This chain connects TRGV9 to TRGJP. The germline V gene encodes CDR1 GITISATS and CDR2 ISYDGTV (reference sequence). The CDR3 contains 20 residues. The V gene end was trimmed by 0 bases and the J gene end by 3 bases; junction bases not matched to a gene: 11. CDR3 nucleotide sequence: TGTGCCTTGTGGGAGGTGCACGATTTTCTGCAAGAGTTGGGCAAAAAAATCAAGGTATTT. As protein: CALWEVHDFLQELGKKIKVF.

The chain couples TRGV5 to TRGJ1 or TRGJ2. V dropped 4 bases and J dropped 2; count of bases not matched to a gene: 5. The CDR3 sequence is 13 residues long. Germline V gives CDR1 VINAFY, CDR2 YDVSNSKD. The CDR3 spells CATWERDYYKKLF. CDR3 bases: TGTGCCACCTGGGAAAGGGATTATTATAAGAAACTCTTT.

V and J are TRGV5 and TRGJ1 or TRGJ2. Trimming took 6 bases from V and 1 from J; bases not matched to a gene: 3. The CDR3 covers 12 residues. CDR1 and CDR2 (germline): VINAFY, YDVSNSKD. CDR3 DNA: TGTGCCACCTGGTCTAATTATTATAAGAAACTCTTT. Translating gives CATWSNYYKKLF.

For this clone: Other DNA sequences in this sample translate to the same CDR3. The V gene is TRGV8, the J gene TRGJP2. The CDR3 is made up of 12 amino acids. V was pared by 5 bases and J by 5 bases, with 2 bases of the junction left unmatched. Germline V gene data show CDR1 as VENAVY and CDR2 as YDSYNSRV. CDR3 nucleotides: TGTGCCACCTGGGTCAGTGATTGGATCAAGACGTTT. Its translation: CATWVSDWIKTF.

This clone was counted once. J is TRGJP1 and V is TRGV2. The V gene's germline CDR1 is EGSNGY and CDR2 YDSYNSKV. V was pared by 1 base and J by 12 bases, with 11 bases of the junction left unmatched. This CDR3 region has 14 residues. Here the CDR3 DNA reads TGTGCCACCTGGGACGGAATACCTGGACGGTTCAAGATATTT. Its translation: CATWDGIPGRFKIF.

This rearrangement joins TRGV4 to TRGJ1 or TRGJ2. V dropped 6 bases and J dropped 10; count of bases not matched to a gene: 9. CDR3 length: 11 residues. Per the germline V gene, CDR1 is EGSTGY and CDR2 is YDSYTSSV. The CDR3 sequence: CATWSRGKKLF. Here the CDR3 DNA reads TGTGCCACCTGGTCCCGTGGAAAGAAACTCTTT.

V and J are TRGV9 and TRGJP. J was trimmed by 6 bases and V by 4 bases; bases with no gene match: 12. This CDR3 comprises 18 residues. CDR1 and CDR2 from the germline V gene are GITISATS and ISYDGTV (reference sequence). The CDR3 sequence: CALWDPWRAELGKKIKVF. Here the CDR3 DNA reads TGTGCCTTGTGGGATCCCTGGCGGGCAGAGTTGGGCAAAAAAATCAAGGTATTT.

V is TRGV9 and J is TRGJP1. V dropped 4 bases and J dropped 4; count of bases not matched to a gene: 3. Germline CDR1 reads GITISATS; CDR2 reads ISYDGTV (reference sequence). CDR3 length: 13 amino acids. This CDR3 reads CALWDRTGWFKIF. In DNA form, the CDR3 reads TGTGCCTTGTGGGACCGCACTGGTTGGTTCAAGATATTT.

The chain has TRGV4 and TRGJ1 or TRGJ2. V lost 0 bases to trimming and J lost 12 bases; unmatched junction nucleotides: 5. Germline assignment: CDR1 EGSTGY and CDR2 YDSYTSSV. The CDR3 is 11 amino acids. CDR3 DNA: TGTGCCACCTGGGATGGGGTAGGGAAACTCTTT. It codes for CATWDGVGKLF.

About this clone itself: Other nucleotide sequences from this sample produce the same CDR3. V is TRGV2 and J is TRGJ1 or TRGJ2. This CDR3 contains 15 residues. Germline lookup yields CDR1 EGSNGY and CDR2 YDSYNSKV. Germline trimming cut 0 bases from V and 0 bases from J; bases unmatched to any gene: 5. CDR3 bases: TGTGCCACCTGGGACGGGCCTCGGAATTATTATAAGAAACTCTTT. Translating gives CATWDGPRNYYKKLF.

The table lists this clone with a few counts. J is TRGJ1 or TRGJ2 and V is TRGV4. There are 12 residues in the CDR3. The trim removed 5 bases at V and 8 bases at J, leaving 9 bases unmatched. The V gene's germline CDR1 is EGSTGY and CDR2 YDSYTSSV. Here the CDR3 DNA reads TGTGCCACCTGGGGAACCCTAAATAAGAAACTCTTT. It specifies CATWGTLNKKLF.

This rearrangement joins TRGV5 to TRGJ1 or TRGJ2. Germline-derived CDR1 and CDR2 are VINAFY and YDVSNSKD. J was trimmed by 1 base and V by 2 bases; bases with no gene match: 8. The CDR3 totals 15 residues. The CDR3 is CATWDMRGNYYKKLF. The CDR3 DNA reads TGTGCCACCTGGGACATGAGGGGCAATTATTATAAGAAACTCTTT.

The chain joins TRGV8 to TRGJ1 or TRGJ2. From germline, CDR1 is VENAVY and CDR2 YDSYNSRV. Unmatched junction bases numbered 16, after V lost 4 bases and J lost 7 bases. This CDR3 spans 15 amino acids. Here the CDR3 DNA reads TGTGCCACCTGGGACAGGCCGGTTTGGGGATATAAGAAACTCTTT. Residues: CATWDRPVWGYKKLF.

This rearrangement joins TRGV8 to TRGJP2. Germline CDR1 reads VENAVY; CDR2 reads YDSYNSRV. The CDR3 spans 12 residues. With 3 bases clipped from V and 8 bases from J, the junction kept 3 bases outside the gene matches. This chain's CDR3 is CATWDPDWIKTF. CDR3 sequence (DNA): TGTGCCACCTGGGATCCCGATTGGATCAAGACGTTT.